What follows are 14 T cell receptor beta chains derived from one specimen sequenced in a study of cytomegalovirus exposure and HLA in healthy donors. PCR employed 60 Vbeta and 13 Jbeta primers. The table came from immunoSEQ multiplex PCR; TCRdb's copy has only in-frame clones and leaves some out. This sample has over 85,000 clones, with nearly 65% found just once. Input material: PBMCs. Every receptor here comes from a human donor in good health.

The rearrangement uses TRBV4-1 and TRBJ2-7; no clear D. The CDR3 has 14 amino acids. Germline CDR1 reads MGHRA; CDR2 reads YSYEKL. With 3 bases removed from V and 3 bases from J, the gap between germline ends came to 12 bases. This CDR3 reads CASSQMTSDYEQYF. CDR3 coding DNA: TGCGCCAGCAGCCAGATGACATCTGACTACGAGCAGTACTTC.

The chain recombines TRBV12-5 with TRBJ2-1; 10 nucleotides agree with TRBD1. Trimming took 7 bases from V and 5 from J; bases not matched to a gene: 20. Per the germline V gene, CDR1 is LGHNT and CDR2 is FRNRAP. There are 19 residues in the CDR3. The CDR3 DNA follows: TGTGCTAGTGACATCGGACAGGGGGAAGGGGAAAGGGGGAACAATGAGCAGTTCTTC. It codes for CASDIGQGEGERGNNEQFF.

The chain couples TRBV29-1 to TRBJ2-1; a weak D match, TRBD1 (6 bases). The CDR3 totals 12 residues. V lost 5 bases to trimming and J lost 10 bases, with 15 bases between them. The germline V gene encodes CDR1 SQVTM and CDR2 ANQGSEA. CDR3 protein: CSVTGQPGEQFF. The DNA of the CDR3 is TGCAGCGTTACAGGACAGCCCGGGGAGCAGTTCTTC.

This clone was counted once. V usage is TRBV27 and J usage is TRBJ2-3; perhaps TRBD2 as D (7 bases). The CDR3 is made up of 14 amino acids. Between the trimmed V and J ends, which lost 3 bases and 4 bases, there was a span of 11 bases. Germline lookup yields CDR1 MNHEY and CDR2 SMNVEV (reference sequence). The CDR3 spells CASSLGAGADTQYF. In DNA, the CDR3 is TGTGCCAGCAGTTTGGGGGCGGGAGCAGATACGCAGTATTTT.

The chain carries TRBV30 and TRBJ2-1; possible D gene TRBD1, 6 bases. Germline values: CDR1 GTSNPN, CDR2 SVGIG (reference sequence). The CDR3 runs to 13 residues. Trimming left V 5 bases short and J 0 bases short, with 8 bases between. The CDR3 here is CAWGQLSYNEQFF. The CDR3 region has the DNA TGTGCCTGGGGACAGCTCTCCTACAATGAGCAGTTCTTC.

V gene TRBV30 combines with J gene TRBJ1-6, with 10 positions matching TRBD1. The V gene's germline CDR1 is GTSNPN and CDR2 SVGIG (reference sequence). Unmatched junction bases numbered 7, after V lost 5 bases and J lost 12 bases. CDR3 size: 13 residues. The CDR3 DNA follows: TGTGCCTGGGGCGGGACAGGGGTTGAACCCCTCCACTTT. Protein: CAWGGTGVEPLHF.

In DNA, the CDR3 is TGTGCTAGTGGTTCGTCTGGGGACTACCAAGAGACCCAGTACTTC. Translation gives CASGSSGDYQETQYF. This chain links TRBV12-5 with TRBJ2-5, with D perhaps matching TRBD2 (6 bases). The CDR3 runs to 15 residues. The V end was cut by 4 bases, the J end by 0 bases, with 12 bases between. Germline assignment: CDR1 LGHNT and CDR2 FRNRAP.

The rearrangement joins TRBV27 to TRBJ1-5, with 8 bases aligning to TRBD1. The ends lost 8 bases at V and 4 bases at J; junction bases unmatched: 7. The CDR3 has 14 amino acids. The germline V gene encodes CDR1 MNHEY and CDR2 SMNVEV (reference sequence). DNA for the CDR3: TGTGCCAGCGGTAGACAGGGGCCAAATCAGCCCCAGCATTTT. Protein: CASGRQGPNQPQHF.

CDR3 loop: CASSLDGFWDMNTEAFF. DNA of the CDR3: TGTGCCAGCAGCTTGGATGGGTTTTGGGACATGAACACTGAAGCTTTCTTT. The chain links TRBV5-4 to TRBJ1-1, with a possible D match to TRBD1 (6 bases). Germline assignment: CDR1 SGHNT and CDR2 YYREEE (reference sequence). V lost 0 bases and J lost 0, with 15 bases in between. The CDR3 has 17 amino acids. The whole variable domain, remainder taken from reference TRBV5-4 and TRBJ1-1, is ETGVTQSPTHLIKTRGQQVTLRCSSQSGHNTVSWYQQALGQGPQFIFQYYREEENGRGNFPPRFSGLQFPNYSSELNVNALELDDSALYLCASSLDGFWDMNTEAFFGQGTRLTVV.

The chain uses TRBV27 and TRBJ2-1; D ambiguous. The CDR3 length is 14 residues. Trimming removed 5 bases from V and 0 bases from J, with 8 bases in between. Germline-derived CDR1 and CDR2 are MNHEY and SMNVEV (reference sequence). CDR3 region: CASSPPSSYNEQFF. DNA for the CDR3: TGTGCCAGCAGTCCCCCTAGCTCCTACAATGAGCAGTTCTTC.

With regard to this clone: The junction shows a germline mismatch at one end, possibly a read error. This chain connects TRBV7-7 to TRBJ2-3, with D perhaps TRBD1 (5 bases). CDR3 size: 13 residues. Germline CDR1 and CDR2: SSHAT and FNYEAQ (reference sequence). The CDR3 DNA is TGTGCTAGCAGCTTCGTCCAGGGTGATACGCAGTATTTT. It encodes CASSFVQGDTQYF. The full variable domain, with the rest looked up from reference TRBV7-7 and TRBJ2-3, is GAGVSQSPRYKVTKRGQDVTLRCDPISSHATLYWYQQALGQGPEFLTYFNYEAQPDKSGLPSDRFSAERPEGSISTLTIQRTEQRDSAMYRCASSFVQGDTQYFGPGTRLTVL.

The gene calls are TRBV29-1 and TRBJ1-1; D is ambiguous. Trimming took off 6 bases at V and 0 bases at J, with 14 bases between the two ends. Per germline, CDR1 SQVTM and CDR2 ANQGSEA. The CDR3 has 14 amino acids. The CDR3 DNA reads as TGCAGCGTCGCCGGACTGGAACTGAACACTGAAGCTTTCTTT. The encoded protein is CSVAGLELNTEAFF.

The V and J genes are TRBV30 and TRBJ1-5, with 8 bases fitting TRBD1. The CDR3 contains 14 residues. V shed 2 bases, J shed 2 bases, and the junction held 2 bases outside the gene matches. Germline V gene sequence: CDR1 GTSNPN, CDR2 SVGIG (reference sequence). Here the CDR3 DNA reads TGTGCCTGGAGTACAGGGGGTGGCAATCAGCCCCAGCATTTT. This gives the protein CAWSTGGGNQPQHF.

The chain carries TRBV28 and TRBJ1-1; 9 positions agree with TRBD1. This CDR3 has 16 amino acids. Per the germline V gene, CDR1 is MDHEN and CDR2 is SYDVKM. V shed 8 bases and J 3 bases; nucleotides not matched to a gene: 13. For the CDR3, the DNA is TGTGCCAGCGGCCCTGTTACGGACAGGGGATACACTGAAGCTTTCTTT. Encoded protein: CASGPVTDRGYTEAFF.